This TCR beta chain was sequenced for a study of T cells in Graves' hyperthyroidism and ophthalmopathy. This clonotype occurred a few times. Amplification yielded TCR beta CDR3 regions, with RNA transcripts as the source. HTBI primers drove first-round RT-PCR of the TCR CDR3. In TCRdb, the multiplex PCR reads were re-called with MiXCR into one record per CDR3 protein. Of about 380,000 distinct CDR3 sequences in the sample, roughly 14% were seen once. Germline CDR1 reads KGHSH; CDR2 reads LQKENI. The CDR3 sequence is 14 residues long. V was pared by 8 bases and J by 0 bases, with 6 bases of the junction left unmatched.

Sequenced input: blood. This chain links TRBV18 with TRBJ1-1, with TRBD1 matching over 7 bases. This clonotype was sampled from an older woman with Graves' hyperthyroidism. The CDR3 coding sequence is TGTGCCAGCAACTCCGGGACAGTGAACACTGAAGCTTTCTTT. Encoded protein: CASNSGTVNTEAFF.